The sequence of this TCR beta chain was determined in a study of CD8 T cells in Susac syndrome. TCR beta sequences were obtained from blood CD8+ and CD4+ T cells. TEMRA cells were enriched by FACS, and CD4+ and CD8+ T cells were negatively isolated. CDR3 length: 14 residues. Looked up from germline, CDR1 is DFQATT and CDR2 is SNEGSKA (reference sequence). V lost 0 bases and J 1 base, leaving 9 bases between the germline ends. The RNA, 0.5 to 1 ug, was put through reverse transcription using random hexamers. The CDR3 of TCR beta was amplified by immunoSEQ multiplex PCR across 54 Vbeta and 13 Jbeta. TCRdb re-called the immunoSEQ multiplex PCR reads with MiXCR, one entry per CDR3 protein. Among 40,000 to 55,000 distinct CDR3 sequences listed, 93% were seen once.

The chain has TRBV20-1 and TRBJ2-5, with D hard to call. The sequence was collected from a human donor with multiple sclerosis. The sequencing sample was made of CD8+ T cells from PBMCs. CDR3 region: CSAREMTSQETQYF. In nucleotides, the CDR3 is TGCAGTGCTAGAGAAATGACATCCCAAGAGACCCAGTACTTC.